This T cell receptor (beta chain) came from a study of cytomegalovirus exposure and HLA in healthy donors. Here immunoSEQ multiplex PCR was the method, and the copy in TCRdb shows in-frame clones only, minus some. The repertoire has a few hundred thousand clones, approximately 88% of them found once; the top ten carry about an eighth. The CDR3 contains 15 residues. Trimming removed 7 bases from V and 1 base from J; junction bases left unmatched: 9. Germline values: CDR1 MNHEY, CDR2 SMNVEV (reference sequence). The rearrangement joins TRBV27 to TRBJ1-1; 7 bases agree with TRBD1. Input material: PBMCs. This clonotype was sampled from a woman aged 30 to 39 in good health and CMV-seropositive. In DNA, the CDR3 is TGTGCCAGCACCGCCTCCAGGGGGGCGAACACTGAAGCTTTCTTT. Translation gives CASTASRGANTEAFF.